A single sample gave rise to the 2 T cell receptor beta chains below, sequenced in a study of cytomegalovirus exposure and HLA in healthy donors. The study ran its PCR with 60 Vbeta and 13 Jbeta primers. Some clones are missing from TCRdb's copy, which holds only in-frame ones; the method was immunoSEQ multiplex PCR. The repertoire holds about 120,000 clones, with roughly 78% as singletons. The sample taken for sequencing was PBMCs. Source of these receptors: a woman in her 30s in good health and CMV-seronegative.

A few counts support this clone. V usage is TRBV7-9 and J usage is TRBJ2-7, with TRBD1 identical over 8 bases. The CDR3 totals 16 residues. V shed 5 bases and J 0 bases; nucleotides not matched to a gene: 9. The germline gives CDR1 SEHNR, CDR2 FQNEAQ (reference sequence). The CDR3 nucleotides are TGTGCCAGCAGCCAAACCAGGGGGCTAAGCTCCTACGAGCAGTACTTC. Amino acids: CASSQTRGLSSYEQYF.

V gene TRBV29-1 combines with J gene TRBJ1-1; D gene uncertain. Trimming removed 4 bases from V and 1 base from J, with 13 bases in between. There are 14 residues in the CDR3. The germline V gene encodes CDR1 SQVTM and CDR2 ANQGSEA. CDR3 protein: CSVALLQPNTEAFF. The DNA for the CDR3 is TGCAGCGTTGCGTTGCTACAGCCGAACACTGAAGCTTTCTTT.